This TCR beta chain was identified during a study of T cell repertoires in cytomegalovirus infection. Study in general: Carrying CMV and the relevant HLA type showed in public TCR beta signatures.

TCRdb fed the reads into MiXCR, producing one record per CDR3 protein. The repertoire holds around 630,000 distinct CDR3 sequences, with approximately 25% as singletons. After removal of 5 bases from V and 8 bases from J, the junction contained 8 bases not matched to a gene. CDR3 length: 14 residues. Germline V gives CDR1 MDHEN, CDR2 SYDVKM. In this sample, this clonotype turned up many times. The TCR was taken from a human donor in good health (CMV status not recorded). Some clones in this sample may be carry-over from other donors' samples. The chain employs TRBV28 and TRBJ2-1; 8 bases agree with TRBD1. Sequencing input: CD8+ T cells from PBMCs. The CDR3, as DNA: TGTGCCAGCAGTCCGTGGACAGGGTCGGATGAGCAGTTCTTC. This gives the protein CASSPWTGSDEQFF.